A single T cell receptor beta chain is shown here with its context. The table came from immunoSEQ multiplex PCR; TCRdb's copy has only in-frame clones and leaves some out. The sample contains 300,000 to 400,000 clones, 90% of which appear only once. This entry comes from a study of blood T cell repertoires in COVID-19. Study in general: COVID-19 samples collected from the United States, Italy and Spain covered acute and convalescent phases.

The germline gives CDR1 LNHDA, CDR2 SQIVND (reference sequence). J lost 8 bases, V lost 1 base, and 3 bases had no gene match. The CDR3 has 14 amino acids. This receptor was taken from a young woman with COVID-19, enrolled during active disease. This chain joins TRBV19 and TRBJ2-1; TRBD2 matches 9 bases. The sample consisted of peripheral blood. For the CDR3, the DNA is TGTGCCAGTAGTATAGGCGGGAGGGCATATGAGCAGTTCTTC. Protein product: CASSIGGRAYEQFF.